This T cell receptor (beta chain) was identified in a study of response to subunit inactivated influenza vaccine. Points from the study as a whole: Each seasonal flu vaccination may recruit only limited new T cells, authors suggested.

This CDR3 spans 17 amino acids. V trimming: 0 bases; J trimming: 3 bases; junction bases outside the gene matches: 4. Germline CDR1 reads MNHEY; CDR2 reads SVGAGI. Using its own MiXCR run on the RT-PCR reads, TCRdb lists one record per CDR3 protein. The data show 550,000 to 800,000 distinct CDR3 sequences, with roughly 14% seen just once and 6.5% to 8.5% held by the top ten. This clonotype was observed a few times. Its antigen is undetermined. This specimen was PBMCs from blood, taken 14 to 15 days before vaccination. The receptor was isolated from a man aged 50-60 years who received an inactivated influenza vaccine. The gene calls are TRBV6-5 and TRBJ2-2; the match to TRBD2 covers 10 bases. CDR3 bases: TGTGCCAGCAGTTACTCCTCTAGCGGGGGTTACACCGGGGAGCTGTTTTTT. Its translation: CASSYSSSGGYTGELFF.